In its sample, the clone carrying this T cell receptor (beta chain) was seen a few times. What it binds is unknown. This record belongs to a study of blood T cells in healthy people across ages. Study findings and constraints: Greater diversity and more naive CD4+ cells were seen in long-lived donors than in aged donors. Underestimates were what the diversity estimates from one million T cells were considered to be.

The authors ran a second PCR of 7 to 11 cycles using a sample-barcoded 5' primer and a J-beta primer mix. TCRdb recomputed calls from the 5' RACE reads with MiXCR, one row per CDR3 protein. The table shows some 1.4 million distinct CDR3 sequences, with 40% to 50% occurring only once. The CDR3 loop spans 14 amino acids. Trimming pared 3 bases from V and 0 bases from J, leaving 11 bases between. Germline CDR1 is SQVTM and CDR2 is ANQGSEA. The V and J genes are TRBV29-1 and TRBJ1-2; D uncertain. The TCR was taken from a woman aged 18-29 years in good health. Sequenced sample: blood. CDR3 DNA sequence: TGCAGCGTTGACCCGGGAGGGTCTAACTATGGCTACACCTTC. As protein: CSVDPGGSNYGYTF.